This TCR beta chain was observed in a study of control samples from healthy donors and cancer patients. Clones were sequenced by immunoSEQ multiplex PCR, and TCRdb holds only the in-frame ones, with some missing. The sample contains some 120,000 clones, roughly 90% of which appear only once. The germline CDR1 and CDR2 sequences are SGHRS and YFSETQ. V shed 0 bases and J shed 0 bases, with 10 bases lying between them. The CDR3 has 16 amino acids. This sequence was found in a man aged 18 to 30 in good health. Sequencing was done on a sample of blood. This sequence joins TRBV5-1 and TRBJ1-3; D not certain. The CDR3 DNA sequence: TGCGCCAGCAGCTTGGTTTTTTCAGGCTCTGGAAACACCATATATTTT. Translation: CASSLVFSGSGNTIYF.